A single T cell receptor beta chain is shown here with its context. The antigen is unknown. This entry belongs to a study of shared clonotypes between healthy human individuals. Study-wide findings and caveats: The authors expected sequencing depth to affect clonotype sharing among donors.

Subsets obtained from CD4+ cells comprised CD45RA+ naive and CD45RA-negative memory cells. The CDR3 loop spans 15 amino acids. Per germline, CDR1 SGHRS and CDR2 YFSETQ. Trimming took off 0 bases at V and 3 bases at J, with 12 bases between the two ends. Replicate PCRs for sorted subsets used around 200 ng DNA; this equaled 30,000 to 35,000 T cell genomes. Produced via immunoSEQ multiplex PCR; TCRdb's table is partial and in-frame only. The data show more than 1,200,000 clones, approximately 98.5% seen once. Sequencing used naive CD4+ T cells sorted from blood. This sample's subset: CD45RA+ positively selected. The TCR sequence derives from a young man in good health. This rearrangement joins TRBV5-1 to TRBJ2-5; unclear D gene. The CDR3, as DNA: TGCGCCAGCAGCTTGGTGCCGAGCAAGGAAGAGACCCAGTACTTC. It yields the protein CASSLVPSKEETQYF. Looking up the rest from reference TRBV5-1 and TRBJ2-5 gives the full variable domain: KAGVTQTPRYLIKTRGQQVTLSCSPISGHRSVSWYQQTPGQGLQFLFEYFSETQRNKGNFPGRFSGRQFSNSRSEMNVSTLELGDSALYLCASSLVPSKEETQYFGPGTRLLVL.